The clone carrying this T cell receptor beta chain was recorded a few times. Antigen specificity is unknown. Sequencing was performed with immunoSEQ multiplex PCR; in TCRdb, only in-frame clones are kept and a portion is missing. The table includes approximately 61,000 clones, around 89% detected once. Each patient experienced a relapse that followed autologous stem cell transplantation, and brentuximab vedotin exposure varied. These data belong to a study of PD-1 blockade in classical Hodgkin lymphoma. General study points: Newly diagnosed patients reportedly trailed healthy donors in baseline TCR diversity. Newly diagnosed patients and complete responders had comparable diversity at baseline. By C4D1 there was a significant rise in CD4+ TCR diversity but not in CD8+ TCR diversity.

The V and J ends lost 2 bases and 7 bases respectively, with 5 bases between them. Germline assignment: CDR1 MNHEY and CDR2 SVGAGI. This CDR3 is 11 amino acids long. The origin of this receptor is a human donor with classical Hodgkin lymphoma. The chain couples TRBV6-5 to TRBJ1-2; D call uncertain. Sequences were derived from peripheral blood mononuclear cells (PBMCs), sampled at baseline. CDR3 region: CASSYPTGYTF. As DNA, the CDR3 is TGTGCCAGCAGTTACCCGACTGGCTACACCTTC.